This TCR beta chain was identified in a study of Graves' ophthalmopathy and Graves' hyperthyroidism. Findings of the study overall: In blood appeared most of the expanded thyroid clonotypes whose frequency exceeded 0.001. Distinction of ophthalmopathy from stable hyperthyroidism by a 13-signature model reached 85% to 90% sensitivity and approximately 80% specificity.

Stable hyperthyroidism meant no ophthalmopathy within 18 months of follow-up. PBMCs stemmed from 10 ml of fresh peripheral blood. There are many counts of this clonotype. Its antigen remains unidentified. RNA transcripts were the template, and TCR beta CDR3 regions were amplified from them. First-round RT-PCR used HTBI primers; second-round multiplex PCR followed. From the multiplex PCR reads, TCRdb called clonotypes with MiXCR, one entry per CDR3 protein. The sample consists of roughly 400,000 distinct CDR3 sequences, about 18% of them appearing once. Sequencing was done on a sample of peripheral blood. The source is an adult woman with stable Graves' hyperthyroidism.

CDR3 amino acids: CASSLLKETTGELFF. The CDR3 bases are TGTGCCAGCAGTTTATTGAAGGAAACGACCGGGGAGCTGTTTTTT. This chain joins TRBV27 and TRBJ2-2, with D hard to call. V shed 1 base and J shed 5 bases, with 11 bases lying between them. The CDR3 covers 15 residues. Germline-derived CDR1 and CDR2 are MNHEY and SMNVEV (reference sequence).